This TCR beta chain was documented in a study of cytomegalovirus exposure and HLA in healthy donors (dated by TCRdb to about 2017). With regard to the full study: An earlier analysis of fewer than 750 of the donors reported under 300 Gb of sequence data and 90 million to 120 million unique TCR beta sequences obtained from around 170 million T cells. The study profiled the T cell repertoires of around 700 subjects by immunosequencing and related them to cytomegalovirus serostatus. An early release covering about 600 HLA-typed donors comprised roughly 300 gigabases of sequencing data and some 79 million unique TCR sequences. Rather than using new phenotypic data, the later analysis identified candidate immune exposures from TCR beta sequences and from how often those sequences occurred across donors. Among roughly 400 genotyped donors of the cohort, an average of approximately 240,000 unique TCR beta nucleotide sequences was sequenced per donor, of which 15% to 20% were non-productive. Typing coverage differed by locus: A, B, C, DRB1 and DQB1 were typed in roughly 629-630 donors, DQA1 in roughly 510, DPA1 in approximately 600, and DPB1 in about 450. HLA typing covered class I and class II loci at four-digit resolution. Among the roughly 400 genotyped donors, 75% to 90% belonged to the genetic ancestry cluster associated with self-reported Caucasian donors. Genome-wide SNP genotypes for about 65% of the 666 donors were used in a later genetic analysis, which treated that subset as a discovery cohort. A later analysis re-analyzed previously published TCR beta repertoires from about 730 donors and added high-resolution HLA genotyping to study TCR occurrence patterns. Four to six DR-DQ haplotypes were handled as single units for association and clustering, since linkage in the cohort was strong. The study aimed to test whether cataloging public T cell receptors could reveal signatures of past pathogen exposure. In an earlier analysis of a few hundred of the donors, high-throughput TCR beta sequencing was used to judge whether each TCR beta V gene segment behaved as functional or pseudogenic. To predict cytomegalovirus infection status, the study brought together high-throughput TCR immunosequencing, statistical association of individual TCRs with disease status, and machine learning. In addition to the first cohort of 666 subjects, a separate validation cohort of about 120 different subjects was used. Donor age, sex, ethnicity and CMV serostatus were compiled alongside the repertoire data. Every discovery cohort repertoire had been produced on one sequencing platform. Overall results and qualifications from the work: A further reported finding was that TCR beta sequences accurately predicted the HLA-A and HLA-B alleles for most subjects in the first cohort. In a later analysis, several top co-occurrence clusters were reported to appear linked to parvovirus B19, influenza, CMV and Epstein-Barr virus. A cluster of highly shared sequence variants was judged likely to be a technical artifact of the sequencing pipeline. The 87-base-pair reads could not distinguish some IMGT-functional V segments, including TRBV6-2 and TRBV6-3, so those segments were excluded. In a later genetic analysis, a missense DCLRE1C variant was associated with V-gene and J-gene trimming of TCR beta chains, and the association was replicated in an independent cohort. In both the original and validation cohorts, the classifier was reported to diagnose cytomegalovirus status with high specificity and sensitivity. A later analysis found that most CMV-associated TCR beta chains appeared HLA-restricted, with HLA associations seemingly driven largely by CMV exposure. CMV serostatus was the only immune exposure information available for the cohort. In a later analysis, HLA-associated TCR beta chains were found to be more clonally expanded and to have lower generation probabilities than equally common non-associated chains. A later analysis associated some 17,000 TCR beta sequences with specific HLA alleles at a false discovery rate of 0.05. HLA typing was unavailable for some donors at each locus, so association tests used only the typed subset. In vitro tests confirmed that a few of the cytomegalovirus-associated TCR beta chains recognize cytomegalovirus antigens. Assigning TCR associations to individual alleles was difficult when HLA alleles, especially DR and DQ, strongly co-occurred. Broadly in line with IMGT annotations, most TCR beta V segments showed up in productive rearrangements about 90% or about 30% of the time in an earlier analysis of 587 of the donors. Across donors, most TCR sequences were observed very rarely, whereas some public TCRs were present in many individuals. The authors suggested that the approach could potentially be generalized to other disease states and immunological phenotypes. A later analysis found that TCR association rates varied across HLA loci, with DRB1 alleles showing the most associated TCRs and HLA-C alleles the fewest. Because counts were too low, around 18 rarely observed V segments, including chromosome 9 orphons, were left out of the earlier analysis of some 600 of the donors. In the study, some 180 TCR beta chains were listed as associated with cytomegalovirus. Compared with the approximately 720-donor mean, donors in an Asian-associated ancestry cluster had fewer N-insertions in productive TCRs, according to a later genetic analysis. Only TCR beta chains were sequenced in this cohort, and the absence of alpha or paired-chain data limited detectable features. Presence/absence analyses assumed roughly uniform sequencing depth across donors, an assumption that may not hold. Linkage disequilibrium might explain the correlated functional status among segregating V segments, but an unknown experimental factor could not be excluded.

Libraries were constructed by the immunoSEQ multiplex PCR assay. For the multiplex PCR, a mixture combining 60 forward primers for TCR Vbeta segments and 13 reverse primers for TCR Jbeta segments was used. The CDR3 region of rearranged TCR beta genes was amplified from genomic DNA with a multiplex PCR assay. The Illumina HiSeq System was used to sequence the amplified TCR beta libraries as 87-base-pair reads. The authors processed their data as follows. A later analysis tallied tens of millions of unique TCR beta chains across the 666 repertoires, and roughly 11 million of those chains were shared by two or more donors. Raw reads were error-corrected and collapsed into unique sequences with a nearest-neighbor algorithm that merged closely related sequences to remove PCR and sequencing errors. V, D and J gene segments were assigned by aligning CDR3 sequences to IMGT reference sequences. For a sequence to be retained, a match of at least six nucleotides to both a V gene segment and a J gene segment was required. Rearrangements were classified as productive when the CDR3 lacked stop codons and remained in frame with V and J, and all other rearrangements were classified as non-productive. Following IMGT convention, CDR3 was defined as the stretch from the second conserved V-encoded cysteine to the conserved J-encoded phenylalanine. The earlier analysis of roughly 590 of the donors excluded any sequence lacking an unambiguous match to a single V gene segment. An earlier analysis of about 600 of the donors called V segments functional above 56.7% productive rearrangements and segregating when the between-donor standard deviation exceeded 5%. A statistical classification framework was built to diagnose cytomegalovirus status from the catalog of TCR beta chain sequences. In a later analysis, TCR nucleotide sequences were compared against IMGT/GENE-DB human TR gene sequences so that V and J genes could be assigned. Using the TCRdist pipeline, a later analysis assigned CDR3 sequences along with most-parsimonious VDJ recombination scenarios. A later analysis defined each TCR beta chain by its CDR3 amino acid sequence plus V-gene family, and excluded reads lacking a unique V-gene family. In a later analysis, around 650 highly shared, low-generation-probability nucleotide sequences were removed to address suspected cross-contamination and a sequencing artifact. For each public chain, a later analysis derived a clonal expansion index from normalized ranks of inferred template counts within each repertoire. Generation probabilities in a later analysis came from a VDJ recombination model fitted to out-of-frame rearrangements, and those results were checked against IGoR. Hypergeometric tests were used in a later analysis to score TCR-TCR, TCR-HLA and TCR-CMV co-occurrence, with a repertoire-size bias correction applied to the TCR pairs. False discovery rates were estimated in a later analysis by permuting HLA or CMV assignments 20 times. In a later analysis, co-occurring TCRs were grouped using DBSCAN, and TCRdist sequence similarity was added for clustering within HLA-allele-positive subsets. For co-occurrence clustering, repertoires with fewer than 30,000 or more than 120,000 public chains were excluded, along with five or six repertoires with anomalous nucleotide sharing. TCRdb limited this immuneACCESS table to in-frame rearrangements with V and J called. A share of clones is missing; checked studies link under half to unresolved V genes, and the rest is unexplained. The V and J calls and the clone size are those of that table, but D and trimming were determined from the DNA. The sample table lists 250,000 to 350,000 clones, more than 80% of them with a count of one. Jointly, the top ten make up roughly 4% of the sample.

Based on the germline V gene, the CDR1 and CDR2 sequences are SGHDT and YYEEEE. Its CDR3 holds 16 amino acids, cysteine through phenylalanine. The CDR3 DNA has 48 bases and is translated from base 1. The V end gives up 4 bases and the J end 5 bases, leaving 11 bases in the junction not matched to a gene. Concerning this clone: This clone's antigen is unknown. No much larger clone is present one base from it, and per-base qualities are unavailable.

In total, fewer than 750 healthy bone marrow donors made up the cohort. At the time of sampling, all cohort members were nominally healthy, though unrecorded immune exposures were likely present. The donor tested CMV seropositive, placing the donor among the 290 or so seropositive members of the cohort. A peripheral blood sample was collected from each donor, and TCR beta sequencing was performed on peripheral blood mononuclear cells. The Qiagen DNeasy Blood Extraction Kit was used to extract genomic DNA from the blood cell samples. Sequenced: PBMCs. The chain is made from TRBV5-6 and TRBJ2-1; 8 bases in the junction line up with TRBD2. This sequence was found in a man in his forties in good health and CMV-seropositive. The CDR3 corresponds to CASSPSGGRRNNEQFF. The nucleotide sequence reads as follows: TGTGCCAGCAGCCCCAGCGGGGGACGGCGAAACAATGAGCAGTTCTTC.